The 22 T cell receptor beta chains in this list originate from one sample, sequenced in a study of blood T cell repertoires in COVID-19. Sequencing was performed with immunoSEQ multiplex PCR; in TCRdb, only in-frame clones are kept and a portion is missing. The sample consists of approximately 330,000 clones, under 90% of them appearing once. Sequenced: PBMCs or T cells enriched from blood (not recorded which). Source of these receptors: a woman in her thirties who had recovered from COVID-19.

The genes are TRBV12-5 and TRBJ1-5, with 7 positions matching TRBD1. V shed 5 bases, J shed 5 bases, and the junction held 15 bases outside the gene matches. Germline CDR1 LGHNT, CDR2 FRNRAP. This CDR3 has 17 amino acids. As DNA, the CDR3 is TGTGCTAGTGGTATGACGGTCCTGACAGGGAACCATCAGCCCCAGCATTTT. Its protein product is CASGMTVLTGNHQPQHF. The entire variable domain, with the rest obtained from reference TRBV12-5 and TRBJ1-5, is as follows: DARVTQTPRHKVTEMGQEVTMRCQPILGHNTVFWYRQTMMQGLELLAYFRNRAPLDDSGMPKDRFSAEMPDATLATLKIQPSEPRDSAVYFCASGMTVLTGNHQPQHFGDGTRLSIL.

The chain combines TRBV10-3 with TRBJ2-1, with D unclear. The CDR3 loop spans 13 amino acids. V lost 6 bases to trimming and J lost 6 bases, with 12 bases between them. Per the germline V gene, CDR1 is ENHRY and CDR2 is SYGVKD. The CDR3 sequence is CAIRRFDSNEQFF. The CDR3 DNA reads as TGTGCCATCAGGAGGTTCGATAGCAATGAGCAGTTCTTC.

The V gene is TRBV19, the J gene TRBJ1-5; perhaps TRBD1 as D (5 bases). V was shortened by 3 bases and J by 3 bases, with 12 bases between the two germline ends. Germline V gene sequence: CDR1 LNHDA, CDR2 SQIVND (reference sequence). The CDR3 sequence is 15 residues long. CDR3 coding DNA: TGTGCCAGTAGTATGGGGCTCGGCGTCAATCAGCCCCAGCATTTT. Encoded protein: CASSMGLGVNQPQHF.

The chain carries TRBV9 and TRBJ2-7; D is perhaps TRBD1 (6 bases). Germline lookup yields CDR1 SGDLS and CDR2 YYNGEE. This CDR3 has 15 amino acids. Trimming took 0 bases from V and 2 from J, leaving 12 bases between them. CDR3 sequence reads: CASSVGAGVAYEQYF. The CDR3 DNA sequence: TGTGCCAGCAGCGTAGGGGCAGGGGTTGCCTACGAGCAGTACTTC. Filled out from reference TRBV9 and TRBJ2-7, the complete variable domain reads DSGVTQTPKHLITATGQRVTLRCSPRSGDLSVYWYQQSLDQGLQFLIQYYNGEERAKGNILERFSAQQFPDLHSELNLSSLELGDSALYFCASSVGAGVAYEQYFGPGTRLTVT.

Regarding this clone: Other DNA sequences in the sample encode the same CDR3. The V gene is TRBV9, the J gene TRBJ2-5; D gene ambiguous. The CDR3 has 12 residues. Germline CDR1 is SGDLS and CDR2 is YYNGEE. V lost 0 bases and J 4 bases, leaving 4 bases between the germline ends. The CDR3 DNA reads as TGTGCCAGCAGCGTAGGCGGAGAGACCCAGTACTTC. Amino acids: CASSVGGETQYF.

The V and J genes are TRBV5-3 and TRBJ1-5; D may be TRBD1 (6 bases). TRBV5-3 is classed as an ORF, of uncertain function. The germline V and J ends were trimmed by 0 bases and 0 bases, with 16 bases remaining between them. The CDR3 is 18 amino acids. CDR3 protein: CARSLVGGGPNSNQPQHF. In nucleotides, the CDR3 is TGTGCCAGAAGCTTGGTTGGTGGGGGCCCAAATAGCAATCAGCCCCAGCATTTT.

The sample holds a few counts of this clone. The V gene is TRBV9, the J gene TRBJ2-1, with D perhaps TRBD2 (5 bases). Trimming stripped 3 bases from V and 0 bases from J, with 13 bases between. Germline CDR1 SGDLS, CDR2 YYNGEE. The CDR3 totals 16 residues. The CDR3 is CASSAPQRSSYNEQFF. CDR3 nucleotides: TGTGCCAGCAGCGCCCCACAGCGGAGCTCCTACAATGAGCAGTTCTTC.

The genes are TRBV2 and TRBJ2-5, with 16 bases identical to TRBD2. This CDR3 has 15 amino acids. With 6 bases clipped from V and 5 bases from J, the junction kept 3 bases outside the gene matches. The germline V gene has CDR1 SNHLY and CDR2 FYNNEI. The CDR3 DNA reads TGTGCCAGCAGGGGGACTAGCGGGAGGGCGGAGACCCAGTACTTC. Its protein is CASRGTSGRAETQYF. The full variable domain, rest sourced from reference TRBV2 and TRBJ2-5, is EPEVTQTPSHQVTQMGQEVILRCVPISNHLYFYWYRQILGQKVEFLVSFYNNEISEKSEIFDDQFSVERPDGSNFTLKIRSTKLEDSAMYFCASRGTSGRAETQYFGPGTRLLVL.

The chain links TRBV29-1 to TRBJ2-7; TRBD2 agrees at 9 bases. Trimming cost V 1 base and J 3 bases; bases outside gene matches: 1. The germline CDR1 and CDR2 sequences are SQVTM and ANQGSEA. CDR3 length: 13 residues. CDR3 protein: CSVEGLADYEQYF. The CDR3, as DNA: TGCAGCGTTGAAGGACTAGCGGACTACGAGCAGTACTTC.

The rearrangement uses TRBV19 and TRBJ1-1, with D perhaps matching TRBD1 (5 bases). Trimming shortened V by 7 bases and J by 1 base, and 10 bases separated the two germline ends. This CDR3 spans 13 amino acids. The germline gives CDR1 LNHDA, CDR2 SQIVND (reference sequence). The CDR3 is CASTRQPNTEAFF. The CDR3 nucleotides read TGTGCCAGTACGCGACAGCCGAACACTGAAGCTTTCTTT.

The chain joins TRBV10-3 to TRBJ2-7, with 8 nucleotides matching TRBD1. The germline V gene has CDR1 ENHRY and CDR2 SYGVKD. The junction had 7 bases not matched to a gene; V was cut back by 5 bases and J by 4 bases. CDR3 length: 14 residues. The CDR3 loop reads CAISSGTGRYEQYF. CDR3 sequence (DNA): TGTGCCATCAGTTCCGGGACAGGAAGGTACGAGCAGTACTTC.

The CDR3 loop reads CASSSTGGGVTVLEQYF. The CDR3 region has the DNA TGCGCCTCATCCTCAACAGGAGGGGGCGTAACGGTCCTCGAGCAGTACTTC. V and J are TRBV5-1 and TRBJ2-7; TRBD1 is a possible D gene (7 bases). The CDR3 length is 17 residues. V was shortened by 10 bases and J by 6 bases, with 32 bases between the two germline ends. Per germline, CDR1 SGHRS and CDR2 YFSETQ.

The chain couples TRBV28 to TRBJ2-5, with a tentative D call TRBD2 (7 bases). This CDR3 has 14 amino acids. V lost 3 bases and J 1 base, leaving 9 bases between the germline ends. Looked up from germline, CDR1 is MDHEN and CDR2 is SYDVKM. CDR3 protein: CASSLRGLQETQYF. In DNA, the CDR3 is TGTGCCAGCAGTTTGCGGGGGCTCCAAGAGACCCAGTACTTC.

The chain recombines TRBV28 with TRBJ2-3, with D perhaps TRBD2 (6 bases). Trimming pared 7 bases from V and 6 bases from J, leaving 17 bases between. Germline loops: CDR1 MDHEN, CDR2 SYDVKM. The CDR3 is 14 amino acids. Written as DNA, the CDR3 is TGTGCCAGCAACCGGGGGTTGTTCTCGGATACGCAGTATTTT. This translates into CASNRGLFSDTQYF.

The J gene is TRBJ1-2, the V gene TRBV20-1, with D possibly TRBD1 on 5 matching bases. The CDR3 is 11 residues long. The germline gives CDR1 DFQATT, CDR2 SNEGSKA (reference sequence). The germline V and J ends were trimmed by 3 bases and 6 bases, with 8 bases remaining between them. In DNA, the CDR3 is TGCAGTGCTAGTTCAGGGAATGGCTACACCTTC. It yields the protein CSASSGNGYTF.

The chain couples TRBV7-2 to TRBJ1-1; tentative D call: TRBD1 (5 bases). This CDR3 comprises 13 residues. Looked up from germline, CDR1 is SGHTA and CDR2 is FQGNSA. V shed 6 bases and J shed 5 bases, with 13 bases lying between them. This CDR3 reads CASSMSGETEAFF. In DNA form, the CDR3 reads TGTGCCAGCAGTATGTCGGGGGAGACTGAAGCTTTCTTT.

This clone is a singleton in its sample. This chain uses TRBV5-4 with TRBJ2-3, with D possibly being TRBD2 (5 bases). Germline V gives CDR1 SGHNT, CDR2 YYREEE (reference sequence). The V gene lost 2 bases and the J gene lost 0 bases, with 10 bases spanning the gap. The CDR3 runs to 15 residues. The CDR3 DNA reads as TGTGCCAGCAGCTTAGCGGTTACTAGCACAGATACGCAGTATTTT. Its protein product is CASSLAVTSTDTQYF.

The CDR3 sequence is CASSLAGGVNNEQFF. The CDR3 nucleotides are TGTGCCAGCAGCTTAGCGGGGGGGGTTAACAATGAGCAGTTCTTC. The chain carries TRBV7-6 and TRBJ2-1; 7 nucleotides align to TRBD2. This CDR3 region has 15 residues. V trimming: 0 bases; J trimming: 5 bases; junction bases outside the gene matches: 4. Germline V lookup: CDR1 SGHVS, CDR2 FNYEAQ.

The chain has TRBV5-1 and TRBJ2-3, with TRBD1 as a possible D gene (5 bases). Germline CDR1 is SGHRS and CDR2 is YFSETQ. There are 16 residues in the CDR3. The V and J ends lost 0 bases and 2 bases respectively, with 13 bases between them. Here the CDR3 reads CASSLDGQGLTDTQYF. The CDR3 DNA sequence: TGCGCCAGCAGCTTGGATGGGCAGGGCCTCACAGATACGCAGTATTTT.

The CDR3 here is CASTRTGAYEQYF. The CDR3 DNA reads TGTGCCAGCACTCGGACGGGGGCCTACGAGCAGTACTTC. V gene TRBV6-5 combines with J gene TRBJ2-7, with D possibly TRBD2 on 6 matching bases. The CDR3 is made up of 13 amino acids. Germline V gives CDR1 MNHEY, CDR2 SVGAGI. Trimming took 7 bases from V and 2 from J, leaving 12 bases between them.

The rearrangement links TRBV5-1 to TRBJ2-7; D is unclear. The CDR3 is made up of 12 amino acids. V was cut by 4 bases and J by 3 bases, with 8 bases left in between. Germline CDR1 and CDR2: SGHRS and YFSETQ. This CDR3 reads CASSLDGYEQYF. CDR3 in DNA: TGCGCCAGCAGCCTGGACGGCTACGAGCAGTACTTC.

This chain connects TRBV19 to TRBJ2-1, with TRBD1 identical over 9 bases. Germline V CDR1 and CDR2: LNHDA, SQIVND (reference sequence). The CDR3 loop spans 14 amino acids. The ends lost 7 bases at V and 4 bases at J; junction bases unmatched: 5. CDR3 protein: CASMDRGPYNEQFF. The CDR3 region has the DNA TGTGCCAGTATGGACAGGGGACCTTACAATGAGCAGTTCTTC.